This TCR beta chain was recorded in a study of cytomegalovirus exposure and HLA in healthy donors. The wider study: Among several hundred genotyped donors, around 82% fell in the Caucasian-associated ancestry cluster. Whole-study results and caveats: Being productive about 87% or about 30% of the time was typical of most TCR beta V segments in an earlier analysis. Among TCR beta chains of equal frequency, HLA-associated ones were more clonally expanded in a later analysis.

Germline-derived CDR1 and CDR2 are SGHVS and FQNEAQ. Trimming took 8 bases from V and 2 from J, leaving 7 bases between them. The CDR3 sequence is 11 residues long. With 60 Vbeta and 13 Jbeta primers, the PCR was carried out. Clones were read by immunoSEQ multiplex PCR, and TCRdb kept only the in-frame ones, dropping some. The table has 110,000 or so clones, 13% to 15% seen once. This clone showed up just a few times. Its antigen is undetermined. This clonotype was obtained from a female donor in good health and CMV-seronegative. Source material: PBMCs. The chain joins TRBV7-8 to TRBJ2-7; TRBD2 is a possible D gene (6 bases). CDR3 in DNA: TGTGCCAGCGGAGGGACCTACGAGCAGTACTTC. As protein: CASGGTYEQYF.